The present T cell receptor (beta chain) was sequenced within a study of T-cell memory formation after mild COVID-19. Study summary: TCR clusters were mostly confined to one donor each. General study findings and limits: Whether day 37 second-wave clones are SARS-CoV-2-specific was not confirmed. Mainly in CM and EM were contracting CD4+ clones; CD8+ were in EMRA.

As regards this clonotype: Its antigen is not known.

Trimming took 4 bases from V and 14 from J; bases not matched to a gene: 10. Germline CDR1 SGHDT, CDR2 YYEEEE. The CDR3 is 13 amino acids. Constant-segment-primed 5'RACE gave TCR alpha and TCR beta cDNA libraries with sample barcodes and UMIs. TCRdb re-derived calls from the 5' RACE reads in MiXCR, one entry per CDR3 protein. This table holds 550,000 to 600,000 distinct CDR3 sequences, about 20% found once. The sequence was collected from an adult woman who had mild COVID-19 (a few samples of this study predate the infection). Cell type and time point are not known. Sequences were obtained from PBMCs or a T cell subset sorted from them (not recorded which). The chain recombines TRBV5-6 with TRBJ2-1, with 9 bases identical to TRBD1. In nucleotides, the CDR3 is TGTGCCAGCAGCCCCCAGACAGGGGGGTTAAAGTTCTTC. It yields the protein CASSPQTGGLKFF.